Following are 30 T cell receptor beta chains from one sample sequenced in a study of blood T cell repertoires in COVID-19. TCRdb's table, derived via immunoSEQ multiplex PCR, lists solely in-frame clones and lacks some. In the table there are about 300,000 clones, 70% to 90% of which are singletons. Sequencing was done on a sample of peripheral blood. The receptors were sampled from a man in his 70s with acute or convalescent COVID-19.

The J gene is TRBJ2-1, the V gene TRBV11-1, with 11 positions matching TRBD2. Germline V lookup: CDR1 SGHAT, CDR2 FQDESV (reference sequence). Trimming removed 5 bases from V and 6 bases from J; junction bases left unmatched: 6. The CDR3 has 15 residues. The CDR3 here is CASSILAGGFNEQFF. The CDR3 region has the DNA TGTGCCAGCAGCATCCTAGCGGGGGGTTTCAATGAGCAGTTCTTC.

The genes are TRBV11-2 and TRBJ1-4; 8 nucleotides agree with TRBD1. The germline V gene has CDR1 SGHAT and CDR2 FQNNGV. The CDR3 totals 17 residues. The J segment lost 7 bases and the V segment lost 0 bases, leaving 10 bases of the junction unmatched. Here the CDR3 reads CASSLDWARTGIEKLFF. The CDR3 region has the DNA TGTGCCAGCAGCTTAGATTGGGCCCGGACAGGGATTGAAAAACTGTTTTTT. Based on the CDR3 plus reference TRBV11-2 and TRBJ1-4, the full variable domain is EAGVAQSPRYKIIEKRQSVAFWCNPISGHATLYWYQQILGQGPKLLIQFQNNGVVDDSQLPKDRFSAERLKGVDSTLKIQPAKLEDSAVYLCASSLDWARTGIEKLFFGSGTQLSVL.

The chain joins TRBV6-2 or TRBV6-3 to TRBJ2-7; 9 nucleotides agree with TRBD2. The V and J ends lost 1 base and 1 base, in that order; junction bases with no gene match: 2. CDR1 and CDR2 (germline): MNHEY, SVGEGT. This CDR3 region has 15 residues. The CDR3, as DNA: TGTGCCAGCAGTTACTTTGGACTAGCGTCCTACGAGCAGTACTTC. It specifies CASSYFGLASYEQYF.

The gene calls are TRBV4-3 and TRBJ1-2; TRBD1 might be the D (6 bases). This CDR3 is built from 13 residues. V gave up 4 bases and J gave up 4 bases, with 10 bases separating them. CDR1 is LGHNA and CDR2 is YSLEER in the germline V gene. CDR3 nucleotides: TGCGCCAGCAGCCGAACAGGGATCTATGGCTACACCTTC. It codes for CASSRTGIYGYTF.

V is TRBV28 and J is TRBJ1-6; TRBD1 aligns across 7 bases. Germline V lookup: CDR1 MDHEN, CDR2 SYDVKM. The CDR3 covers 19 residues. The junction had 13 bases not matched to a gene; V was cut back by 5 bases and J by 0 bases. The CDR3 region is CASSPTIGQAYSYNSPLHF. CDR3 nucleotides: TGTGCCAGCAGTCCTACAATAGGACAGGCATACTCCTATAATTCACCCCTCCACTTT.

In its sample, this clone was seen once. The CDR3 spells CASSLQMNTEAFF. CDR3 DNA sequence: TGTGCCAGCAGCTTACAAATGAACACTGAAGCTTTCTTT. The chain recombines TRBV11-3 with TRBJ1-1; D ambiguous. The CDR3 is made up of 13 amino acids. V gave up 2 bases and J gave up 0 bases, with 4 bases separating them. Germline-derived CDR1 and CDR2 are SGHNT and YENEEA. The entire variable domain, with the rest obtained from reference TRBV11-3 and TRBJ1-1, is as follows: EAGVVQSPRYKIIEKKQPVAFWCNPISGHNTLYWYLQNLGQGPELLIRYENEEAVDDSQLPKDRFSAERLKGVDSTLKIQPAELGDSAVYLCASSLQMNTEAFFGQGTRLTVV.

The chain combines TRBV4-3 with TRBJ1-4; D is perhaps TRBD1 (5 bases). Germline CDR1 is LGHNA and CDR2 is YSLEER. V lost 2 bases to trimming and J lost 8 bases, with 12 bases between them. CDR3 length: 14 residues. CDR3 residues: CASSQNQGGEKLFF. The CDR3 region has the DNA TGCGCCAGCAGCCAAAATCAGGGCGGCGAAAAACTGTTTTTT.

The chain couples TRBV28 to TRBJ2-3; D perhaps matches TRBD1 (5 bases). Per germline, CDR1 MDHEN and CDR2 SYDVKM. This CDR3 contains 16 residues. Trimming removed 2 bases from V and 4 bases from J, with 16 bases in between. The CDR3 nucleotides are TGTGCCAGCAGTTTACCTGCCGGACAAGGCGCAGATACGCAGTATTTT. As protein: CASSLPAGQGADTQYF. Full variable domain (missing parts from reference TRBV28 and TRBJ2-3): DVKVTQSSRYLVKRTGEKVFLECVQDMDHENMFWYRQDPGLGLRLIYFSYDVKMKEKGDIPEGYSVSREKKERFSLILESASTNQTSMYLCASSLPAGQGADTQYFGPGTRLTVL.

The CDR3 sequence: CASSSQDSPLHF. The CDR3 DNA is TGTGCCAGCAGTAGTCAGGATTCACCCCTCCACTTT. This chain connects TRBV25-1 to TRBJ1-6; D is uncertain. Trimming shortened V by 5 bases and J by 8 bases, and 7 bases separated the two germline ends. The CDR3 consists of 12 residues. Per the germline V gene, CDR1 is MGHDK and CDR2 is SYGVNS.

This clone has only a few counts. The gene calls are TRBV3-1 (or the pseudogene TRBV3-2) and TRBJ1-4; 10 nucleotides match TRBD1. This CDR3 spans 15 amino acids. J was trimmed by 8 bases and V by 4 bases; bases with no gene match: 7. The germline gives CDR1 LGHDT, CDR2 YNNKEL (reference sequence). In DNA, the CDR3 is TGTGCCAGCAGCCTGGGACAGGGGAGGGTGGAAAAACTGTTTTTT. This sequence encodes CASSLGQGRVEKLFF.

This chain links TRBV2 with TRBJ1-1; D may be TRBD1 (6 bases). The V end was cut by 6 bases, the J end by 10 bases, with 15 bases between. The CDR3 has 12 residues. Germline V gene sequence: CDR1 SNHLY, CDR2 FYNNEI. For the CDR3, the DNA is TGTGCCAGCAGCGAGACCGGACAGAGAGCTTTCTTT. Translating gives CASSETGQRAFF.

The genes are TRBV28 and TRBJ2-7; the match to TRBD1 covers 7 bases. The germline V gene has CDR1 MDHEN and CDR2 SYDVKM. The V segment lost 6 bases and the J segment 0 bases; nucleotides outside the gene matches: 5. The CDR3 spans 14 residues. CDR3 sequence (DNA): TGTGCCAGCAGCCGGACAGGAAACTCCTACGAGCAGTACTTC. It translates to CASSRTGNSYEQYF.

The chain uses TRBV18 and TRBJ1-2; TRBD1 matches at 8 bases. The germline gives CDR1 KGHSH, CDR2 LQKENI. The CDR3 contains 13 residues. After removal of 6 bases from V and 5 bases from J, the junction contained 5 bases not matched to a gene. The CDR3 is CASSQDRGYGYTF. CDR3 DNA sequence: TGTGCCAGCTCCCAAGACAGGGGTTATGGCTACACCTTC.

This chain uses TRBV7-9 with TRBJ1-2; D not resolved. The CDR3 totals 13 residues. CDR1 is SEHNR and CDR2 is FQNEAQ in the germline V gene (reference sequence). V gave up 1 base and J gave up 3 bases, with 6 bases separating them. The CDR3 bases are TGTGCCAGCAGCTTAGGCCAGGACTATGGCTACACCTTC. Amino acid sequence: CASSLGQDYGYTF. Full variable domain (outside the CDR3, taken from reference TRBV7-9 and TRBJ1-2): DTGVSQNPRHKITKRGQNVTFRCDPISEHNRLYWYRQTLGQGPEFLTYFQNEAQLEKSRLLSDRFSAERPKGSFSTLEIQRTEQGDSAMYLCASSLGQDYGYTFGSGTRLTVV.

The chain recombines TRBV28 with TRBJ2-7; 9 bases map to TRBD1. The CDR3 consists of 17 residues. Germline V gene data show CDR1 as MDHEN and CDR2 as SYDVKM. After removal of 6 bases from V and 3 bases from J, the junction contained 15 bases not matched to a gene. This CDR3 reads CASRGPPDRGRVYEQYF. CDR3 in DNA: TGTGCCAGCAGGGGTCCCCCGGACAGGGGACGAGTCTACGAGCAGTACTTC.

The chain is built from TRBV6-5 and TRBJ2-5; no reliable D call. Trimming cost V 0 bases and J 4 bases, with 6 bases left between them. Germline loops: CDR1 MNHEY, CDR2 SVGAGI. The CDR3 extends over 13 amino acids. The CDR3 sequence is CASSYSNRETQYF. DNA of the CDR3: TGTGCCAGCAGTTACTCGAACAGAGAGACCCAGTACTTC.

The rearrangement links TRBV4-1 to TRBJ2-7, with 9 bases identical to TRBD1. Germline V gene data show CDR1 as MGHRA and CDR2 as YSYEKL. The CDR3 sequence is 15 residues long. J lost 4 bases, V lost 4 bases, and 8 bases had no gene match. Here the CDR3 DNA reads TGCGCCAGCAGCCCCCAGGGGACAGGGAGTTACGAGCAGTACTTC. Translated: CASSPQGTGSYEQYF.

This chain links TRBV6-5 with TRBJ1-1, with D unresolved. V lost 11 bases to trimming and J lost 0 bases, with 7 bases between them. This CDR3 region has 11 residues. Germline CDR1 is MNHEY and CDR2 is SVGAGI. The chain's CDR3 is CASGMNTEAFF. The CDR3 nucleotides are TGTGCCTCGGGGATGAACACTGAAGCTTTCTTT.

About this clone: Within the sample, other DNA sequences also encode this same CDR3. V is TRBV5-1 and J is TRBJ2-5; D not certain. The germline V and J ends were trimmed by 5 bases and 0 bases, with 5 bases remaining between them. Germline V gene sequence: CDR1 SGHRS, CDR2 YFSETQ. This CDR3 comprises 12 residues. Here the CDR3 reads CASRDNQETQYF. The CDR3 DNA is TGCGCCAGCAGAGACAACCAAGAGACCCAGTACTTC.

The chain joins TRBV20-1 to TRBJ2-7, with 12 bases that match TRBD2. The CDR3 covers 15 residues. The germline V gene has CDR1 DFQATT and CDR2 SNEGSKA (reference sequence). J lost 5 bases, V lost 3 bases, and 8 bases had no gene match. CDR3 nucleotide sequence: TGCAGTGCTAGTCACCCTAGCGGGGGGGCCGACGAGCAGTACTTC. Its protein is CSASHPSGGADEQYF.

This clone was recorded once. The rearrangement uses TRBV5-5 and TRBJ2-1; 11 bases map to TRBD2. Germline lookup yields CDR1 SGHKS and CDR2 YYEKEE (reference sequence). After removal of 2 bases from V and 9 bases from J, the junction contained 4 bases not matched to a gene. There are 14 residues in the CDR3. The CDR3 region is CASSFTSGSIEQFF. In DNA, the CDR3 is TGTGCCAGCAGCTTTACTAGCGGGAGTATTGAGCAGTTCTTC.

The rearrangement joins TRBV7-9 to TRBJ1-5; 12 bases fit TRBD1. Germline CDR1 SEHNR, CDR2 FQNEAQ (reference sequence). J lost 2 bases, V lost 4 bases, and 6 bases had no gene match. The CDR3 is made up of 17 amino acids. Written as DNA, the CDR3 is TGTGCCAGCAGCTCGGGACAGGGGGCGGGAGGCAATCAGCCCCAGCATTTT. Its translation: CASSSGQGAGGNQPQHF.

Here the CDR3 DNA reads TGTGCCAGCAGCTTACAACCGCGGGGAGACATTAGTAAGCAGTACTTC. Translating gives CASSLQPRGDISKQYF. The genes are TRBV11-2 and TRBJ2-7, with D perhaps matching TRBD2 (6 bases). Germline values: CDR1 SGHAT, CDR2 FQNNGV. The CDR3 spans 16 residues. V was shortened by 2 bases and J by 8 bases, with 22 bases between the two germline ends.

V is TRBV10-3 and J is TRBJ2-7; tentatively, D is TRBD1 (5 bases). The CDR3 has 15 residues. V was trimmed by 0 bases and J by 6 bases, leaving 15 bases between them. Looked up from germline, CDR1 is ENHRY and CDR2 is SYGVKD. The chain's CDR3 is CAISESISRVGEQYF. CDR3 DNA sequence: TGTGCCATCAGTGAGTCGATAAGCAGGGTGGGCGAGCAGTACTTC.

This chain uses TRBV28 with TRBJ1-1; 10 nucleotides agree with TRBD1. Trimming took 7 bases from V and 6 from J; bases not matched to a gene: 11. This CDR3 is 15 amino acids long. CDR1 is MDHEN and CDR2 is SYDVKM in the germline V gene. CDR3 nucleotide sequence: TGTGCCAGCATTACGGGACAGGGGAATAAACCTGAAGCTTTCTTT. Translation: CASITGQGNKPEAFF.

The chain uses TRBV3-1 (or the pseudogene TRBV3-2) and TRBJ1-3; D remains ambiguous. The ends were cut back, 2 bases at V and 2 bases at J, with 7 bases in the middle. The CDR3 consists of 14 residues. Per the germline V gene, CDR1 is LGHDT and CDR2 is YNNKEL (reference sequence). This CDR3 reads CASSQFGTGNTIYF. CDR3 in DNA: TGTGCCAGCAGCCAATTCGGGACTGGAAACACCATATATTTT.

V gene TRBV9 combines with J gene TRBJ1-3; D remains ambiguous. There are 15 residues in the CDR3. Germline V CDR1 and CDR2: SGDLS, YYNGEE. V shed 2 bases and J shed 0 bases, with 9 bases lying between them. CDR3 coding DNA: TGTGCCAGCAGCGTCTCAACCGGCTCTGGAAACACCATATATTTT. This encodes CASSVSTGSGNTIYF. Complete variable domain (other parts from reference TRBV9 and TRBJ1-3): DSGVTQTPKHLITATGQRVTLRCSPRSGDLSVYWYQQSLDQGLQFLIQYYNGEERAKGNILERFSAQQFPDLHSELNLSSLELGDSALYFCASSVSTGSGNTIYFGEGSWLTVV.

This sequence joins TRBV5-4 and TRBJ2-2; D remains ambiguous. CDR1 and CDR2 (germline): SGHNT, YYREEE (reference sequence). CDR3 size: 12 residues. V lost 4 bases and J 2 bases, leaving 3 bases between the germline ends. CDR3 nucleotides: TGTGCCAGCAGCCGTAACACCGGGGAGCTGTTTTTT. The encoded protein is CASSRNTGELFF.

The genes are TRBV12-3 or TRBV12-4 and TRBJ1-2; 7 bases fit TRBD1. V was pared by 5 bases and J by 8 bases, with 5 bases of the junction left unmatched. The CDR3 covers 12 residues. The DNA for the CDR3 is TGTGCCAGCAGTCAAGACAGGGTCGGCTACACCTTC. It codes for CASSQDRVGYTF.

This rearrangement joins TRBV20-1 to TRBJ2-7; perhaps TRBD1 as D (6 bases). Germline V gene data show CDR1 as DFQATT and CDR2 as SNEGSKA (reference sequence). The ends were cut back, 6 bases at V and 2 bases at J, with 17 bases in the middle. The CDR3 is 14 amino acids. For the CDR3, the DNA is TGCAGTGCGAGTTTGGGGGCGCCGACCTACGAGCAGTACTTC. Its translation: CSASLGAPTYEQYF.